This record concerns one TCR beta chain sequence. Antigen specificity is unknown. The data were obtained in a study of shared clonotypes between healthy human individuals. Overall study findings and caveats: Depth was large, yet rarefaction showed that sorted-subset sequencing was incomplete. Among the subsets, naive ones generally showed larger estimated richness than memory ones.

Produced via immunoSEQ multiplex PCR; TCRdb's table is partial and in-frame only. The sample contains about a million clones, about 76% of which appear only once. This CDR3 region has 15 residues. The ends lost 4 bases at V and 4 bases at J; junction bases unmatched: 6. The germline V gene encodes CDR1 MGHDK and CDR2 SYGVNS. This clonotype originated in a man younger than 35 in good health. Specimen: memory CD4+ T cells sorted from blood. Documented subset: CD45RA-negative fraction. The chain uses TRBV25-1 and TRBJ2-5; 10 bases fit TRBD1. CDR3 sequence reads: CASSGDRGLGETQYF. As DNA, the CDR3 is TGTGCCAGCAGTGGTGACAGGGGGCTTGGAGAGACCCAGTACTTC.